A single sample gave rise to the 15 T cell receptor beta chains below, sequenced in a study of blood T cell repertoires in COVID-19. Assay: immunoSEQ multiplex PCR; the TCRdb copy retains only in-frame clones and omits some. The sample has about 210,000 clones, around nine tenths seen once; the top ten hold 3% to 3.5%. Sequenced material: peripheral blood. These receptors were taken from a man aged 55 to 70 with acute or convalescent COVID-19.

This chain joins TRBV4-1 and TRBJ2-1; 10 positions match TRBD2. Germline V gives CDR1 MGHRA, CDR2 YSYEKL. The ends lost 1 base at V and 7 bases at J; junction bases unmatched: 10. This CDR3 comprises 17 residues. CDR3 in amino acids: CASSQGWASGGRNEQFF. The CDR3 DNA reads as TGCGCCAGCAGCCAAGGCTGGGCTAGCGGGGGACGGAATGAGCAGTTCTTC.

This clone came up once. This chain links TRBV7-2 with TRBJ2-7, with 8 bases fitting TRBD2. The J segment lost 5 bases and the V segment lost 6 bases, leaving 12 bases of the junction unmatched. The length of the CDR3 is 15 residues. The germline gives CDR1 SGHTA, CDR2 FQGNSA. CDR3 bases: TGTGCCAGCAGAGTAGCGGGGTTTGGGGTCAACGAGCAGTACTTC. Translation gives CASRVAGFGVNEQYF.

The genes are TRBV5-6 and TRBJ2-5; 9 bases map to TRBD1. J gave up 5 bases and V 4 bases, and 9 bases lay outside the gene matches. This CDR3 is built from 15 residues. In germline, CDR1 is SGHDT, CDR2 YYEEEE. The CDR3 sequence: CASSRPGTGWETQYF. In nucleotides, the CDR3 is TGTGCCAGCAGCAGACCCGGGACAGGGTGGGAGACCCAGTACTTC.

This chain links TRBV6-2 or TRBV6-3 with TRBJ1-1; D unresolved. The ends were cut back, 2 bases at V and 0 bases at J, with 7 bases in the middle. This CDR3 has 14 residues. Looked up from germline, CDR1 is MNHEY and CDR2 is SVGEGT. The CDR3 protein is CASSYGLLNTEAFF. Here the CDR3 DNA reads TGTGCCAGCAGTTACGGTCTATTGAACACTGAAGCTTTCTTT.

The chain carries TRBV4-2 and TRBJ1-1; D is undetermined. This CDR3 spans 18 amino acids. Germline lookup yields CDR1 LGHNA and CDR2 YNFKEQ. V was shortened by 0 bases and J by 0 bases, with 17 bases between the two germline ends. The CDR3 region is CASSQDRGSVALNTEAFF. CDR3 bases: TGTGCCAGCAGCCAAGACAGAGGGTCGGTCGCACTGAACACTGAAGCTTTCTTT.

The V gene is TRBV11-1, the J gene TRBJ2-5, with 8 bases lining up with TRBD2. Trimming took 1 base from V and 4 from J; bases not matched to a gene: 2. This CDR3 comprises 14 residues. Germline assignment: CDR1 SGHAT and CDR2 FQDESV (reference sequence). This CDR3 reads CASSLGLAGETQYF. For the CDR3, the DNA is TGTGCCAGCAGCTTAGGGCTAGCGGGAGAGACCCAGTACTTC.

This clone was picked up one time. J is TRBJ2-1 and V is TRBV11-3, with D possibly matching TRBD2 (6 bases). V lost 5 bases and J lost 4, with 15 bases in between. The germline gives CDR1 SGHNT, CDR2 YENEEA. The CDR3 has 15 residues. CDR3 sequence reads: CASSPGLSEYNEQFF. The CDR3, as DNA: TGTGCCAGCAGCCCCGGACTATCGGAATACAATGAGCAGTTCTTC.

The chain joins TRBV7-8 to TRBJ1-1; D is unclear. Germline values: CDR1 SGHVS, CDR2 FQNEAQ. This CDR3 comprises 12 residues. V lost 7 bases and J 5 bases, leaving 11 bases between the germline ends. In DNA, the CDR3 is TGTGCCAGCATTGGCGGATTGACTGAAGCTTTCTTT. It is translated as CASIGGLTEAFF.

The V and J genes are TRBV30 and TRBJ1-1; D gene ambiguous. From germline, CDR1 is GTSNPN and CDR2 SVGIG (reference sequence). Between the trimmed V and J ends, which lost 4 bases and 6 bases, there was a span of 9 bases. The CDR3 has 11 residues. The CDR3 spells CAWIGLAEAFF. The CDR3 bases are TGTGCCTGGATCGGGTTGGCTGAAGCTTTCTTT.

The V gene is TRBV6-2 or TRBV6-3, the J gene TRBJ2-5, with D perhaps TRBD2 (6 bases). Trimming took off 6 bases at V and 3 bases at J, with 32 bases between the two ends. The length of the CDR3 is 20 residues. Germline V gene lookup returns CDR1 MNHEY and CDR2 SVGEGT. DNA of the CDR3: TGTGCCAGCAGCCCGTTTAGGCCGCGGCGGGGCCGGGATATGGAAGAGACCCAGTACTTC. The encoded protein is CASSPFRPRRGRDMEETQYF.

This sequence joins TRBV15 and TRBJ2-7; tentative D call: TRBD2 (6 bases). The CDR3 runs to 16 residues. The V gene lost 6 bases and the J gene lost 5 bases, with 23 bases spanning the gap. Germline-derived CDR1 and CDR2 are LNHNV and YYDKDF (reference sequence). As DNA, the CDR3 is TGTGCCACCAGACCCACCGGGGCAGGCCCGGGGGACGAGCAGTACTTC. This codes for CATRPTGAGPGDEQYF.

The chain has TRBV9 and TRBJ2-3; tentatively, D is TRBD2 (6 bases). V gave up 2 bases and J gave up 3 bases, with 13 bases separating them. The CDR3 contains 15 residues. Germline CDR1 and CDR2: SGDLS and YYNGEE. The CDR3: CASSVSGPSTDTQYF. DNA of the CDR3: TGTGCCAGCAGCGTGAGCGGGCCTTCTACAGATACGCAGTATTTT.

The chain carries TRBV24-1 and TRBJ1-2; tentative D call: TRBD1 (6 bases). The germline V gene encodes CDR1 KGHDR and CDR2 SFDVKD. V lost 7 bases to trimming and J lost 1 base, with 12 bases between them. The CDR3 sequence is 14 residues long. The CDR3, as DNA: TGTGCCACCAGCCCCGGACAGCTTAACTATGGCTACACCTTC. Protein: CATSPGQLNYGYTF.

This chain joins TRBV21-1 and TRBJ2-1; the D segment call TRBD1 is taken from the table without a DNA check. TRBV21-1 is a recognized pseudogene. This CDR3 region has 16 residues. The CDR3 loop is CASSTRDRQGYNEQFF. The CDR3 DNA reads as TGTGCCAGCAGCACCCGGGACAGGCAGGGGTACAATGAGCAGTTCTTC.

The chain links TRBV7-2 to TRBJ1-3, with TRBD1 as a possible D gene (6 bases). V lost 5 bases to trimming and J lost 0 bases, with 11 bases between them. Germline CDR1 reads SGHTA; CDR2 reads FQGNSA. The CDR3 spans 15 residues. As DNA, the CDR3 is TGTGCCAGCAGCCCATACAGGGACTCTGGAAACACCATATATTTT. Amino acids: CASSPYRDSGNTIYF.